This T cell receptor (beta chain) was identified in a study of technical replicates of blood from a handful of donors. Sequencing was performed with immunoSEQ multiplex PCR; in TCRdb, only in-frame clones are kept and a portion is missing. The table has around 80,000 clones, 89% seen once. The CDR3 sequence is 13 residues long. The germline gives CDR1 MGHDK, CDR2 SYGVNS. V was trimmed by 7 bases and J by 6 bases, leaving 15 bases between them. The specimen was T cells isolated from PBMCs. This receptor was obtained from a human donor in good health. The V call is TRBV25-1, the J call TRBJ1-1, with D uncertain. CDR3 region: CASIMRDGSEAFF. CDR3 coding DNA: TGTGCCAGCATAATGCGGGATGGCTCTGAAGCTTTCTTT.